Given below is one T cell receptor beta chain in context. Its antigen remains unidentified. The sample comes from a study of cytomegalovirus exposure and HLA in healthy donors. Study details: Among 398 genotyped donors, roughly 80% fell in the Caucasian-associated ancestry cluster. General observations from the study: As a later analysis showed, a missense DCLRE1C variant was linked to trimming of TCR beta V- and J-genes. A list of around 160 TCR beta chains associated with cytomegalovirus was given. As was reported, the classifier diagnosed cytomegalovirus status with high specificity and sensitivity.

The study ran its PCR with 60 Vbeta and 13 Jbeta primers. This table comes from immunoSEQ multiplex PCR, and its TCRdb copy is limited to in-frame clones, with some not included. The data show 84,000 or so clones, around 85% seen once. The sample consisted of PBMCs. The source is a woman in her 50s in good health and CMV-seronegative.

CDR3 residues: CASSRSPGTGGIDGYTF. In DNA form, the CDR3 reads TGCGCCAGCAGCCGCTCCCCTGGGACAGGGGGCATCGATGGCTACACCTTC. The genes are TRBV5-1 and TRBJ1-2; 12 nucleotides match TRBD1. The V gene's germline CDR1 is SGHRS and CDR2 YFSETQ. V was clipped by 4 bases and J by 6 bases; unmatched bases: 13. This CDR3 comprises 17 residues.